This is a list of T cell receptor beta chains from one sample in a study of Ad26.COV2.S vaccination and SARS-CoV-2 variants. Using immunoSEQ multiplex PCR, the repertoire was profiled, and TCRdb retains in-frame clones only, with some absent. The sample lists about 350,000 clones, roughly 90% occurring once. Sequences were derived from peripheral blood, sampled in a trial of Ad26.COV2.S vaccine versus placebo. The receptors stem from a person between 18 and 65 years old who received the Ad26.COV2.S COVID-19 vaccine or a placebo. Each CDR3 is given with its conserved first and last residue. The D gene is left open where the match is weak. Some rows have no size entry. The others give once, few or many, or a class for an expanded clone.

15	once	TRBV11-1	.	TRBJ1-1	CASSAFRDSHTEAFF	TGTGCCAGCAGCGCATTCAGGGACTCGCACACTGAAGCTTTCTTT
13	.	TRBV9	.	TRBJ2-5	CASSVDLGAAQYF	TGTGCCAGCAGCGTAGATCTGGGAGCGGCCCAGTACTTC
15	few	TRBV6-5	TRBD1	TRBJ2-1	CASSYGGQGVYEQFF	TGTGCCAGCAGTTACGGTGGACAGGGGGTGTATGAGCAGTTCTTC
15	few	TRBV28	TRBD2	TRBJ2-7	CASSLETSGRYEQYF	TGTGCCAGCAGTCTCGAGACTAGCGGACGGTACGAGCAGTACTTC
11	.	TRBV28	.	TRBJ1-1	CASSLNREAFF	TGTGCCAGCAGTTTAAACAGGGAAGCTTTCTTT
17	.	TRBV5-1	.	TRBJ1-1	CASSPDTPGSFGTEAFF	TGCGCCAGCAGCCCGGACACCCCTGGTAGTTTTGGCACTGAAGCTTTCTTT
14	once	TRBV7-2	.	TRBJ1-2	CASSLIGDEGGYTF	TGTGCCAGCAGCTTGATAGGGGACGAGGGTGGCTACACCTTC
13	.	TRBV7-2	.	TRBJ2-1	CASSTNSPGEQFF	TGTGCCAGCAGCACAAACTCCCCCGGTGAGCAGTTCTTC
18	.	TRBV11-2	.	TRBJ2-6	CASSFRGSYLSGANVLTF	TGTGCCAGCAGCTTCCGGGGTAGTTATCTCTCTGGGGCCAACGTCCTGACTTTC
15	.	TRBV7-9	.	TRBJ2-7	CASSLAGTSSYEQYF	TGTGCCAGCAGCTTAGCCGGGACGAGCTCCTACGAGCAGTACTTC
12	.	TRBV7-2	TRBD1	TRBJ2-5	CASEGQGQTQYF	TGTGCCAGCGAGGGACAGGGACAGACCCAGTACTTC
14	.	TRBV5-1	.	TRBJ2-5	CASGVTPAQETQYF	TGCGCCAGCGGAGTCACACCGGCCCAAGAGACCCAGTACTTC
14	.	TRBV25-1	TRBD1	TRBJ2-7	CARIPGTAPLEQYF	TGTGCCCGCATTCCCGGGACAGCCCCTTTAGAGCAGTACTTC
16	few	TRBV5-1	TRBD1	TRBJ2-2	CASSWTGTGETGELFF	TGCGCCAGCAGCTGGACCGGGACAGGGGAAACCGGGGAGCTGTTTTTT
16	.	TRBV5-6	.	TRBJ2-1	CASSFATGLAYNEQFF	TGTGCCAGCAGCTTCGCAACAGGGTTGGCCTACAATGAGCAGTTCTTC
14	.	TRBV5-1	.	TRBJ2-7	CASSLGEQGAEQYF	TGCGCCAGCAGCTTGGGGGAACAGGGTGCCGAGCAGTACTTC
14	.	TRBV9	.	TRBJ2-1	CASAQGPGENEQFF	TGTGCCAGCGCTCAGGGCCCTGGGGAAAATGAGCAGTTCTTC
14	.	TRBV27	TRBD1	TRBJ1-2	CATGQGRDNYGYTF	TGTGCCACGGGACAGGGAAGGGACAACTATGGCTACACCTTC
14	.	TRBV9	.	TRBJ2-3	CASSIRPFTDTQYF	TGTGCCAGCAGCATCAGGCCGTTCACAGATACGCAGTATTTT
15	.	TRBV11-1	.	TRBJ2-5	CASSLAPDSGETQYF	TGTGCCAGCAGCTTAGCCCCGGACAGTGGGGAGACCCAGTACTTC
18	.	TRBV27	TRBD1	TRBJ1-6	CASSLPGGLRTYNSPLHF	TGTGCCAGCAGTTTACCAGGGGGCCTACGCACCTATAATTCACCCCTCCACTTT
13	.	TRBV7-3	.	TRBJ2-5	CASAIRERETQYF	TGTGCCAGTGCGATCCGGGAGAGAGAGACCCAGTACTTC
10	.	TRBV2	.	TRBJ1-1	CASSVGEAFF	TGTGCCAGCAGTGTCGGTGAAGCTTTCTTT
15	.	TRBV5-1	.	TRBJ1-3	CASSLGHGRRNTIYF	TGCGCCAGCAGCTTGGGACACGGACGTCGAAACACCATATATTTT
11	.	TRBV3-1/TRBV3-2	.	TRBJ2-7	CASSNAGEQYF	TGTGCCAGCAGCAACGCAGGGGAGCAGTACTTC
15	once	TRBV18	TRBD1	TRBJ2-7	CASSPMTGITGEQYF	TGTGCCAGCTCACCAATGACAGGGATTACCGGCGAGCAGTACTTC
14	.	TRBV2	.	TRBJ1-2	CASSPTAGAYGYTF	TGTGCCAGCAGCCCCACTGCAGGAGCCTATGGCTACACCTTC
16	.	TRBV19	TRBD2	TRBJ2-7	CASSGGDNTHFYEQYF	TGTGCCAGTAGTGGGGGGGATAATACACACTTCTACGAGCAGTACTTC
17	.	TRBV7-2	.	TRBJ2-2	CASSHTLEQGATGELFF	TGTGCCAGCAGCCACACCCTCGAACAGGGTGCCACCGGGGAGCTGTTTTTT
16	.	TRBV27	.	TRBJ2-7	CASSLTPLAVAHEQYF	TGTGCCAGCAGTCTCACCCCCCTGGCAGTCGCGCACGAGCAGTACTTC
14	.	TRBV28	TRBD1	TRBJ1-6	CASSSQGARTPLHF	TGTGCCAGCAGTTCGCAGGGGGCGAGGACACCCCTCCACTTT
12	.	TRBV7-9	.	TRBJ1-1	CASSAYGTEAFF	TGTGCCAGCAGCGCTTACGGCACTGAAGCTTTCTTT
15	.	TRBV4-3	.	TRBJ2-7	CASSQGVLGFYEQYF	TGCGCCAGCAGCCAAGGTGTGCTAGGATTCTACGAGCAGTACTTC